This T cell receptor (beta chain) is drawn from a study of blood T cell repertoires in COVID-19. Looked up from germline, CDR1 is SGHTA and CDR2 is FQGTGA. The CDR3 sequence is 14 residues long. V was cut by 2 bases and J by 3 bases, with 7 bases left in between. This table comes from immunoSEQ multiplex PCR, and its TCRdb copy is limited to in-frame clones, with some not included. The table has some 390,000 clones, about 88% seen once. The specimen was peripheral blood. The receptor comes from a woman between 35 and 50 years old with COVID-19, enrolled during active disease. This chain links TRBV7-3 with TRBJ2-2; D gene unclear. The CDR3 protein is CASSLLAHTGELFF. CDR3 nucleotide sequence: TGTGCCAGCAGCTTACTGGCCCACACCGGGGAGCTGTTTTTT. Drawing the rest from reference TRBV7-3 and TRBJ2-2, the complete variable domain is GAGVSQTPSNKVTEKGKYVELRCDPISGHTALYWYRQSLGQGPEFLIYFQGTGAADDSGLPNDRFFAVRPEGSVSTLKIQRTERGDSAVYLCASSLLAHTGELFFGEGSRLTVL.